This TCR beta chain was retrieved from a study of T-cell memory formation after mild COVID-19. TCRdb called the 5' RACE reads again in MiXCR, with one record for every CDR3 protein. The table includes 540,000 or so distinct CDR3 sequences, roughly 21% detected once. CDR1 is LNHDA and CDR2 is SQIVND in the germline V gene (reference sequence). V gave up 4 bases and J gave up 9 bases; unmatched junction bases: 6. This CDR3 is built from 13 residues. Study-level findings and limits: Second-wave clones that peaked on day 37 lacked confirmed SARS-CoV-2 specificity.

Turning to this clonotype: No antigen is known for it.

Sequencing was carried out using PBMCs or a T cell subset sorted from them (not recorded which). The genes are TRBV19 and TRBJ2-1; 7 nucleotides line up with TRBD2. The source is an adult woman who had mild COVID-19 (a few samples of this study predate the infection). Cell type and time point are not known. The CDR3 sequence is CASSTPGLGEQFF. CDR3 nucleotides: TGTGCCAGTAGTACCCCCGGACTAGGTGAGCAGTTCTTC. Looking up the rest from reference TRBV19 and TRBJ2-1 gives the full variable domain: DGGITQSPKYLFRKEGQNVTLSCEQNLNHDAMYWYRQDPGQGLRLIYYSQIVNDFQKGDIAEGYSVSREKKESFPLTVTSAQKNPTAFYLCASSTPGLGEQFFGPGTRLTVL.